This TCR beta chain originates from a study of CD8 T cells in Susac syndrome. The study's findings and limits: Expansion of clones was not seen in the CD4+ T cell repertoires of Susac syndrome.

With respect to this clonotype: Its antigen is currently unknown.

The CDR3 has 14 amino acids. V was clipped by 6 bases and J by 5 bases, with 16 bases between them. CDR1 and CDR2 (germline): LNHDA, SQIVND (reference sequence). The authors reverse transcribed about 0.5 to 1 ug RNA with random hexamers. TCRdb ran MiXCR on the immunoSEQ multiplex PCR reads and lists one entry per CDR3 protein. The sample includes under 200,000 distinct CDR3 sequences, approximately 94% of them seen just once. The J gene is TRBJ2-5, the V gene TRBV19; possibly TRBD2 for D (7 bases). The clonotype was recovered from a human donor with Susac syndrome. The sequenced material came from CD4+ T cells from PBMCs. DNA of the CDR3: TGTGCCAGTAGGGGGGTCGCGGGGGCCGAGACCCAGTACTTC. Its protein is CASRGVAGAETQYF.